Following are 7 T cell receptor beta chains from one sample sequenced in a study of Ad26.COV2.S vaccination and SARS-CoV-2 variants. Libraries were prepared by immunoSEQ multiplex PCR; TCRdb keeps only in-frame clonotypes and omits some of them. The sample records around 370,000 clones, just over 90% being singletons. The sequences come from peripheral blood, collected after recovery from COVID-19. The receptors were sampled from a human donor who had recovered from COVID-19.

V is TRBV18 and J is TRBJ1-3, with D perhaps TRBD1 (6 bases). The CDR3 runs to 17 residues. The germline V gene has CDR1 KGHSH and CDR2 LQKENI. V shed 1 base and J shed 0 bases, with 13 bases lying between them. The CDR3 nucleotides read TGTGCCAGCTCACCACTAGCAGGGGTCAGCTCTGGAAACACCATATATTTT. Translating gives CASSPLAGVSSGNTIYF.

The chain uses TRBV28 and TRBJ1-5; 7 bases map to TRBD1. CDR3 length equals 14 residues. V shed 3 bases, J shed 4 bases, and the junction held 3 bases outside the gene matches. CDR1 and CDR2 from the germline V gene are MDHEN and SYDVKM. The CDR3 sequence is CASSFRQGNQPQHF. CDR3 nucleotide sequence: TGTGCCAGCAGTTTTCGACAGGGTAATCAGCCCCAGCATTTT.

DNA for the CDR3: TGCGCCAGCCCCTCCCAGCGGGGGCATGGAGATACGCAGTATTTT. Residues: CASPSQRGHGDTQYF. The chain is built from TRBV10-2 and TRBJ2-3, with 8 bases fitting TRBD2. This CDR3 contains 15 residues. V gave up 8 bases and J gave up 5 bases; unmatched junction bases: 12. The V gene's germline CDR1 is WSHSY and CDR2 SAAADI.

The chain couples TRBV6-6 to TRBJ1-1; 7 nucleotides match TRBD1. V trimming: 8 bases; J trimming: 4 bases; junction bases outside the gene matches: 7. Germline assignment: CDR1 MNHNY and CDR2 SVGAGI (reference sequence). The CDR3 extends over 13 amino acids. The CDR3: CASRTGPGTEAFF. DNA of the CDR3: TGTGCCAGCCGGACAGGACCCGGCACTGAAGCTTTCTTT.

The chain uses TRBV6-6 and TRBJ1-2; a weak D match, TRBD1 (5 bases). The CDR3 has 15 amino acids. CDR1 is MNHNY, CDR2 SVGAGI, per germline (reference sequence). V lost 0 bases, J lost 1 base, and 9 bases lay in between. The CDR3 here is CASSYSRADNYGYTF. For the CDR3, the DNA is TGTGCCAGCAGTTACTCCAGGGCAGATAACTATGGCTACACCTTC.

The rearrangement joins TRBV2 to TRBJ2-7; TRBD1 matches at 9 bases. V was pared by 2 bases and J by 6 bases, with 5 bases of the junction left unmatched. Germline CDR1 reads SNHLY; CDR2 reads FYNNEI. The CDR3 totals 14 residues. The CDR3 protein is CASSERTGVPEQYF. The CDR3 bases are TGTGCCAGCAGTGAACGGACAGGGGTACCCGAGCAGTACTTC.

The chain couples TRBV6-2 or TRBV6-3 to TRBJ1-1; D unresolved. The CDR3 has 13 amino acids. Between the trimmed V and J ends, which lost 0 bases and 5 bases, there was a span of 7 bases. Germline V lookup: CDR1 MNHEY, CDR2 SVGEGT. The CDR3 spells CASSYSVGTEAFF. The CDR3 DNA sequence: TGTGCCAGCAGTTACTCAGTAGGAACTGAAGCTTTCTTT.